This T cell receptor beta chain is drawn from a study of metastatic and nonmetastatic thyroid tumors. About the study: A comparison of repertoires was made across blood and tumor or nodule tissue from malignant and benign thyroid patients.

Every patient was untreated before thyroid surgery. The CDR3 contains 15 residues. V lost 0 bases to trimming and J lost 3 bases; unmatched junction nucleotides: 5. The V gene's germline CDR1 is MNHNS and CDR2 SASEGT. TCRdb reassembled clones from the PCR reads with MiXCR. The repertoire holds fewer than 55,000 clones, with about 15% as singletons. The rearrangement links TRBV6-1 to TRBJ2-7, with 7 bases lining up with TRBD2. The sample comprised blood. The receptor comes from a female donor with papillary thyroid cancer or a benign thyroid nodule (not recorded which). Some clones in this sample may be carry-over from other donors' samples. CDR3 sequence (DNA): TGTGCCAGCAGTGAAGCGACTAGCTTCGTCTACGAGCAGTACTTC. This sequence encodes CASSEATSFVYEQYF.